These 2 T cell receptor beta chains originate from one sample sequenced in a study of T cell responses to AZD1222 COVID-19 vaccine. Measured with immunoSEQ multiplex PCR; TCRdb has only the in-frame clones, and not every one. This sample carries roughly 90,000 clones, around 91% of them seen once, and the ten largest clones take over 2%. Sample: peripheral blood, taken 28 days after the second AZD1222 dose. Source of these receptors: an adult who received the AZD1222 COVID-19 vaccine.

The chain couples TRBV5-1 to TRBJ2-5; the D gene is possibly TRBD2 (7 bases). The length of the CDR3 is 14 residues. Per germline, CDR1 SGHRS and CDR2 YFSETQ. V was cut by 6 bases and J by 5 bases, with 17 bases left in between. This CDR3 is CASTRGGARETQYF. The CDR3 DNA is TGCGCCAGCACTAGGGGGGGCGCGCGGGAGACCCAGTACTTC.

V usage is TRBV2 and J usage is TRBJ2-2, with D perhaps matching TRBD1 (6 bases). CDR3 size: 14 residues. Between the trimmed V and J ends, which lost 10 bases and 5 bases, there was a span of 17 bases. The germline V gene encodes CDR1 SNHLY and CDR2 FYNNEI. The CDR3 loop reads CATMLGQPTGELFF. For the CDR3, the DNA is TGTGCCACCATGCTGGGACAACCGACCGGGGAGCTGTTTTTT.